Listed here is a single TCR beta chain. Study processing details: Scientists estimated how many nucleated cells there were by amplifying reference gene primers. TCRdb's copy holds only in-frame clones and misses some; the assay was immunoSEQ multiplex PCR. V and J calls and clone size are as listed in that table; D and trimming were resolved from the DNA. Counted here are under 130,000 clones, less than 80% occurring once; the ten biggest clones make up approximately 22%. The sample originates from a study of blood T cell repertoires in COVID-19. Study information: The United States, Italy and Spain supplied acute and convalescent COVID-19 samples. The analysed material was cDNA or gDNA that came from T cells, B-cell-depleted T cells, or PBMCs.

CDR3 length equals 17 residues. J gave up 0 bases and V 3 bases, and 8 bases lay outside the gene matches. Germline assignment: CDR1 SGHRS and CDR2 YFSETQ. This clonotype was obtained from a man aged 65 to 85 with active or convalescent COVID-19. The sequencing sample was made of peripheral blood. This chain connects TRBV5-1 to TRBJ1-3; 8 bases align to TRBD1. The chain's CDR3 is CASSSGDRRFSGNTIYF. The CDR3 nucleotides read TGCGCCAGCAGCTCGGGGGACAGGCGGTTCTCTGGAAACACCATATATTTT.